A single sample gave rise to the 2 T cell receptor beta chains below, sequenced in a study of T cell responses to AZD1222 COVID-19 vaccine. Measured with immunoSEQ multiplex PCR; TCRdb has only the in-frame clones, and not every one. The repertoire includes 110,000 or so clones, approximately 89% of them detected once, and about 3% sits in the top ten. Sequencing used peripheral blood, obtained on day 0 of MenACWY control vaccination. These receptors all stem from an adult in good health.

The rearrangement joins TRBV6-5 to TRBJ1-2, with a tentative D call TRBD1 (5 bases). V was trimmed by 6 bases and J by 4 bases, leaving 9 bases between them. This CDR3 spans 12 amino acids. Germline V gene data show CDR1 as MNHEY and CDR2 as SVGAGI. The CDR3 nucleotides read TGTGCCAGCAGCCGGGACCTCTATGGCTACACCTTC. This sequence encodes CASSRDLYGYTF.

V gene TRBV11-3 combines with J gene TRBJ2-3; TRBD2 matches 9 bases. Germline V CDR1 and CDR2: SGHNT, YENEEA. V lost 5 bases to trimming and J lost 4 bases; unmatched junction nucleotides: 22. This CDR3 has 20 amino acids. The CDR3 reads CASSPPPVAGDAFFADTQYF. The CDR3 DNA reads TGTGCCAGCAGCCCGCCACCTGTAGCGGGGGACGCCTTTTTTGCAGATACGCAGTATTTT.